This TCR beta chain was recorded in a study of T cell responses to AZD1222 COVID-19 vaccine. Whole-study findings and limits: Seropositive status at baseline applied to only 6 or 7 AZD1222 recipients. Donors in the cohort were predominantly white British and more often female, and clonal diversity was possibly underestimated. Repertoire sampling happened only post peak T cell response.

Trimming pared 6 bases from V and 7 bases from J, leaving 15 bases between. The CDR3 extends over 14 amino acids. In germline, CDR1 is LGHNT, CDR2 FRNRAP. This clone was recorded only once. Its target is not known. Assay: immunoSEQ multiplex PCR; the TCRdb copy retains only in-frame clones and omits some. The sample consists of around 130,000 clones, about 90% of them appearing once. This receptor was taken from an adult who received the MenACWY meningococcal vaccine as a control. The chain links TRBV12-5 to TRBJ1-4; TRBD1 might be the D (5 bases). The sequencing here drew on peripheral blood, taken 28 days after the second dose of the MenACWY control vaccine. CDR3 sequence reads: CASGLSGAAEKLFF. The CDR3 DNA is TGTGCTAGTGGCCTCAGTGGGGCGGCTGAAAAACTGTTTTTT.